This T cell receptor beta chain was sequenced in a study of radiotherapy plus CTLA-4 blockade in lung cancer. The wider study: Objective responses arose in roughly 17% of patients, and approximately 30% experienced disease control. Overall study results and limits: Reported findings show early blood T cell clone dynamics, with interferon-beta, best predicted response.

Trimming took off 1 base at V and 1 base at J, with 7 bases between the two ends. Germline V CDR1 and CDR2: MNHNS, SASEGT. This CDR3 contains 14 residues. Notes on this clone: Its antigen is still unknown.

Sequencing was performed with immunoSEQ multiplex PCR; in TCRdb, only in-frame clones are kept and a portion is missing. The profile shows 15,000 to 20,000 clones, 86% of them singletons. The genes are TRBV6-1 and TRBJ1-1; the D is unclear. The TCR was taken from a human donor with non-small cell lung cancer whose response to radiotherapy plus ipilimumab could not be evaluated. The starting material was peripheral blood, obtained from a patient treated with radiotherapy plus ipilimumab. The CDR3 here is CASSEDIRNTEAFF. Here the CDR3 DNA reads TGTGCCAGCAGTGAAGACATCCGGAACACTGAAGCTTTCTTT.